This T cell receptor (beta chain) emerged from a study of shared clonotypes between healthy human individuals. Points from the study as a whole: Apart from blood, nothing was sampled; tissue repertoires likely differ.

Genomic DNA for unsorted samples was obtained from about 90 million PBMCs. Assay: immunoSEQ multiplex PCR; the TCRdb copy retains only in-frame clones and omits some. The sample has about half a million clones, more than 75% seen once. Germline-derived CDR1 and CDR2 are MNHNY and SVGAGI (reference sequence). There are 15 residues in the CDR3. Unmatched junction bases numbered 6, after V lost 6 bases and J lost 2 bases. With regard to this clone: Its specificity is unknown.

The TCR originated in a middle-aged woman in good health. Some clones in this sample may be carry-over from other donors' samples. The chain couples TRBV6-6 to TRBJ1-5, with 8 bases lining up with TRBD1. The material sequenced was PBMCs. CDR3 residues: CASSTRGRGNQPQHF. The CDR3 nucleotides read TGTGCCAGCAGCACCAGGGGGCGCGGCAATCAGCCCCAGCATTTT.